The sequence of this TCR beta chain was determined in a study of regulatory T cells in long-lasting Graves disease. After removal of 4 bases from V and 0 bases from J, the junction contained 7 bases not matched to a gene. CDR1 is SGHRS, CDR2 YFSETQ, per germline. CDR3 length: 16 amino acids. Construction of TCR beta libraries relied on iRepertoire HTBI primers and on Arm-PCR targeting CDR3 regions. TCRdb reanalysed the multiplex PCR reads using MiXCR and keeps one entry per CDR3 protein. This sample has under 450,000 distinct CDR3 sequences, with 20% to 25% found just once. Time point reported: persistent/refractory GD, antithyroid drugs over 5 years with positive TRAb. With RNA extracted from PBMCs as input, the TCR library was made.

This material consisted of peripheral blood mononuclear cells (PBMCs), taken when the disease was refractory, from a patient treated with antithyroid drugs. This TCR was recovered from a woman in her forties with Graves disease. This rearrangement joins TRBV5-1 to TRBJ1-3; 7 bases align to TRBD1. In DNA form, the CDR3 reads TGCGCCAGCAGCGGCACCCCAGGGGGCTCTGGAAACACCATATATTTT. Translation gives CASSGTPGGSGNTIYF.